This T cell receptor beta chain derives from a study of blood T cell repertoires in COVID-19. Study in general: Italy, Spain and the United States were the sources of the convalescent and acute COVID-19 samples.

V shed 7 bases, J shed 2 bases, and the junction held 10 bases outside the gene matches. CDR1 ENHRY and CDR2 SYGVKD come from the germline V gene. The CDR3 consists of 16 residues. Source study methods: Nucleated cell counts were estimated from reference gene primer amplification. Some clones are missing from TCRdb's copy, which holds only in-frame ones; the method was immunoSEQ multiplex PCR. V and J calls and clone size are given by that table; D and trimming were obtained from the DNA. The sample lists around 130,000 clones; more than 75% were seen once. One Seattle source followed patients from active infection through their disease course.

This clonotype originated in a man aged 60-69 years with COVID-19, enrolled during active disease. This rearrangement joins TRBV10-3 to TRBJ2-3; TRBD2 matches at 9 bases. The sample taken for sequencing was peripheral blood. CDR3 sequence: CAINSDLAGFTDTQYF. DNA for the CDR3: TGTGCCATCAACTCAGACCTAGCGGGATTCACAGATACGCAGTATTTT.